This TCR beta chain was sequenced in a study of blood T cell repertoires in COVID-19. Looking at the study overall: Specimens from acute and convalescent COVID-19 originated in the United States, Italy and Spain. The cDNA or gDNA used as material had been derived from T cells, B-cell-depleted T cells, or PBMCs.

This clone was counted once. In the original analysis: Reference gene primer amplification yielded estimated nucleated cell counts. Sequencing used immunoSEQ multiplex PCR; TCRdb keeps in-frame clones, though not all of them. V and J calls and clone size are given by that table; D and trimming were obtained from the DNA. The sample lists about 210,000 clones; 80% were seen once. This CDR3 has 13 amino acids. Germline lookup yields CDR1 ENHRY and CDR2 SYGVKD. Trimming removed 6 bases from V and 4 bases from J; junction bases left unmatched: 3. The receptor's source is a man between 60 and 75 years old with acute or convalescent COVID-19. Sequencing input: peripheral blood. The chain couples TRBV10-3 to TRBJ2-1; 7 nucleotides line up with TRBD1. DNA of the CDR3: TGTGCCATCAGCGGGACAGCTTACAATGAGCAGTTCTTC. Translated: CAISGTAYNEQFF.